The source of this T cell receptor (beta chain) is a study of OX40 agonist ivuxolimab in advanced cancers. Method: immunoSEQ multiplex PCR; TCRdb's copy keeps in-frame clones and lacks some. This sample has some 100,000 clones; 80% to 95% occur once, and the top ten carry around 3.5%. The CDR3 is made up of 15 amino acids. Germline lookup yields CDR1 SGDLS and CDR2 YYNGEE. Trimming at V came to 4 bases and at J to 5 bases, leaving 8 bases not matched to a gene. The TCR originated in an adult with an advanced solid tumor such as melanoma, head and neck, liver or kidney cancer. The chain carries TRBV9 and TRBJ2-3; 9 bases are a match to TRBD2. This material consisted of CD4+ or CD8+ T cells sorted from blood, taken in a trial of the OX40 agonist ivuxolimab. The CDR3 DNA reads TGTGCCAGCAGCCTAGTAGCGGGAGTGGGAGATACGCAGTATTTT. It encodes CASSLVAGVGDTQYF.